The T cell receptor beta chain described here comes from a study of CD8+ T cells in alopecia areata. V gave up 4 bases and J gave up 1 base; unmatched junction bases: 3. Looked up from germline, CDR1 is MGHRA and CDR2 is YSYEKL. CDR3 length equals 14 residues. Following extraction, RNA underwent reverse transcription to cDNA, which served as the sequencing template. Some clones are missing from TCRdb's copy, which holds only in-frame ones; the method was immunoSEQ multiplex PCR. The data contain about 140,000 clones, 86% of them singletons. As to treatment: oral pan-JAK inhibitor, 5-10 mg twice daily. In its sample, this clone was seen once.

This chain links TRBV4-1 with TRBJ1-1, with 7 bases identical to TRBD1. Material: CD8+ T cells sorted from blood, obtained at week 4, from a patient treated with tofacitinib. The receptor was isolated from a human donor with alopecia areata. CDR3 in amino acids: CASSRGQSNTEAFF. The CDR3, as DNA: TGCGCCAGCAGCCGGGGACAGTCGAACACTGAAGCTTTCTTT.